These T cell receptor beta chains were read from a single sample in a study of blood T cells in healthy people across ages. TCRdb used MiXCR to reprocess the 5' RACE reads, holding one entry per CDR3 protein. The table lists about 280,000 distinct CDR3 sequences, 25% to 30% of them singletons. The sample was blood. The receptors were sampled from a woman between 70 and 85 years old in good health. Each CDR3 is given with its conserved first and last residue. A D gene is named only where the DNA matches it firmly. Only part of the rows carry a size: once, few, many, or a class if the clone is expanded.

v_gene,j_gene,abundance,d_gene,CDR3aa,CDR3nt
TRBV6-2/TRBV6-3,TRBJ2-7,many,-,CASSYPTWDSEQYF,TGTGCCAGCAGTTACCCTACCTGGGACTCCGAGCAGTACTTC
TRBV15,TRBJ2-5,few,TRBD1,CATSDRVQGTQYF,TGTGCCACCAGCGACAGGGTCCAGGGGACCCAGTACTTC
TRBV6-1,TRBJ1-1,-,TRBD1,CASSALDRAIEAFF,TGTGCCAGCAGTGCCCTGGACAGGGCTATTGAAGCTTTCTTT
TRBV7-2,TRBJ2-4,few,TRBD1,CASSPTGYKNIQYF,TGTGCCAGCAGCCCGACAGGGTACAAAAACATTCAGTACTTC
TRBV12-3/TRBV12-4,TRBJ2-7,few,TRBD1,CASSPRGRGEQYF,TGTGCCAGCAGTCCCAGGGGGCGGGGCGAGCAGTACTTC
TRBV5-6,TRBJ2-5,-,-,CASSWQGQETQYF,TGTGCCAGCAGCTGGCAGGGGCAAGAGACCCAGTACTTC
TRBV7-2,TRBJ2-5,-,-,CASSFEWGETQYF,TGTGCCAGCAGCTTTGAGTGGGGGGAGACCCAGTACTTC
TRBV14,TRBJ2-7,-,-,CASSQAGTKRAYF,TGTGCCAGCAGCCAAGCGGGGACCAAGAGGGCTTACTTC
TRBV11-2,TRBJ2-2,-,-,CASTSGGELFF,TGTGCCAGCACAAGTGGCGGGGAGCTGTTTTTT
TRBV4-1,TRBJ1-5,-,TRBD1,CASSQSETGEWSQPQHF,TGCGCCAGCAGCCAATCGGAGACAGGGGAGTGGAGTCAGCCCCAGCATTTT
TRBV11-2,TRBJ2-1,-,TRBD2,CASSPRVAGGSEQFF,TGTGCCAGCAGCCCTCGGGTAGCGGGAGGGTCTGAGCAGTTCTTC
TRBV9,TRBJ1-3,few,-,CASSALDSRSGNTIYF,TGTGCCAGCAGTGCGCTTGACTCACGCTCTGGAAACACCATATATTTT
TRBV6-6,TRBJ2-7,few,-,CASSYPGTYEQYF,TGTGCCAGCAGTTACCCGGGGACCTACGAGCAGTACTTC
TRBV25-1,TRBJ2-7,few,-,CASSDLSYEQYF,TGTGCCAGCAGTGATTTGAGCTACGAGCAGTACTTC
TRBV10-3,TRBJ2-3,-,TRBD2,CATSGLVNTDTQYF,TGTGCCACGAGTGGACTAGTAAACACAGATACGCAGTATTTT
TRBV7-9,TRBJ1-4,many,-,CASSLSREEKLFF,TGTGCCAGCAGCCTTTCCAGGGAGGAAAAACTGTTTTTT
TRBV29-1,TRBJ2-1,-,-,CSVESEGDGGNEQFF,TGCAGCGTTGAGTCCGAGGGGGATGGTGGCAATGAGCAGTTCTTC
TRBV3-1,TRBJ2-5,-,TRBD1,CTSSQGDRVEGETQYF,TGTACCAGCAGCCAGGGGGACAGGGTTGAAGGAGAGACCCAGTACTTC
TRBV15,TRBJ1-6,-,TRBD1,CATSRDPGSQGNSPLHF,TGTGCCACCAGCAGAGACCCAGGTTCACAGGGGAATTCACCCCTCCACTTT
TRBV3-1,TRBJ1-1,-,-,CASSQATVNTEAFF,TGTGCCAGCAGCCAAGCGACAGTGAACACTGAAGCTTTCTTT
TRBV5-1,TRBJ2-7,-,TRBD2,CACSLGAASGRYEQYF,TGCGCCTGCAGCTTGGGCGCGGCTAGCGGGAGATACGAGCAGTACTTC
TRBV5-1,TRBJ2-1,-,-,CASSLGGVQPYEQFF,TGCGCCAGCAGCTTGGGGGGGGTCCAACCCTATGAGCAGTTCTTC
TRBV6-6,TRBJ2-7,few,-,CASRGATGTSYEQYF,TGTGCCAGCAGGGGGGCTACAGGGACAAGCTACGAGCAGTACTTC
TRBV27,TRBJ2-7,few,-,CASGFRDYEQYF,TGTGCCAGCGGCTTTAGGGACTACGAGCAGTACTTC
TRBV6-5,TRBJ1-1,-,TRBD1,CASRAPNRGGTEAFF,TGTGCCAGCAGGGCCCCGAACAGGGGAGGGACTGAAGCTTTCTTT
TRBV20-1,TRBJ2-1,-,TRBD2,CSAPGLAGGLAYNEQFF,TGCAGTGCGCCTGGACTAGCGGGAGGGCTTGCCTACAATGAGCAGTTCTTC
TRBV4-3,TRBJ2-3,-,-,CASSQVSSGSRHTQYF,TGCGCCAGCAGCCAAGTTTCCAGCGGGTCTAGGCATACGCAGTATTTT
TRBV18,TRBJ2-1,many,-,CASSPRVLGNEQFF,TGTGCCAGCTCACCACGAGTTCTAGGCAATGAGCAGTTCTTC
TRBV7-9,TRBJ1-2,few,-,CASTPSVPNGTF,TGTGCCAGCACCCCGTCAGTCCCAAATGGCACCTTC
TRBV20-1,TRBJ1-1,few,-,CSASLVGTEAFF,TGCAGTGCTAGCCTCGTAGGCACTGAAGCTTTCTTT
TRBV29-1,TRBJ2-3,-,-,CGDRDSTYTQYF,TGCGGCGACCGGGACTCGACTTATACGCAGTATTTT
TRBV4-1,TRBJ1-6,many,-,CASSQGPGGYNSPLHF,TGCGCCAGCAGCCAGGGGCCTGGTGGGTATAATTCACCCCTCCACTTT
TRBV6-1,TRBJ2-3,-,-,CASSERAGLGETQYF,TGTGCCAGCAGTGAAAGGGCAGGGCTGGGAGAGACCCAGTACTTT
TRBV6-6,TRBJ2-1,-,TRBD2,CASSTGLALVNEQFF,TGTGCCAGCAGTACGGGACTAGCTCTCGTCAATGAGCAGTTCTTC
TRBV28,TRBJ2-1,-,TRBD1,CASSLPGTGNVNEQFF,TGTGCCAGCAGTCTGCCCGGGACAGGGAATGTCAATGAGCAGTTCTTC
TRBV7-3,TRBJ2-1,few,-,CASSLHVSPPYFF,TGTGCCAGCAGCTTACATGTATCCCCTCCGTACTTCTTC
TRBV5-1,TRBJ2-5,-,-,CASSLEAETQYF,TGCGCCAGCAGCTTAGAGGCAGAGACCCAGTACTTC
TRBV13,TRBJ2-1,-,TRBD2,CASHRGTSGNNEQFF,TGTGCCAGCCACCGCGGGACTAGCGGCAACAATGAGCAGTTCTTC
TRBV10-3,TRBJ2-5,-,TRBD1,CAISESGQEETQYF,TGTGCCATCAGTGAGTCGGGACAGGAAGAGACCCAGTACTTC
TRBV7-3,TRBJ2-3,many,TRBD1,CASSSNRGGTQYF,TGTGCCAGCAGCTCGAACAGGGGTGGTACGCAGTATTTT
TRBV6-1,TRBJ2-7,few,TRBD2,CASSVLGLAPWYF,TGTGCCAGCAGTGTTCTAGGACTAGCTCCTTGGTACTTC
TRBV15,TRBJ1-2,few,-,CATSRVERNYGYTF,TGTGCCACCAGCAGAGTCGAGAGGAACTATGGCTACACCTTC
TRBV4-1,TRBJ1-4,-,-,CASSPATLPGRLATNEKLFF,TGCGCCAGCAGTCCAGCGACTCTCCCGGGCAGACTTGCAACTAATGAAAAACTGTTTTTT
TRBV6-6,TRBJ1-3,few,TRBD1,CASSPGQGGYGNTIYF,TGTGCCAGCAGCCCCGGACAGGGCGGGTACGGAAACACCATATATTTT
TRBV29-1,TRBJ1-1,few,-,CSVVNRVVTEAFF,TGCAGCGTTGTTAACAGGGTGGTAACTGAAGCTTTCTTT
TRBV7-3,TRBJ2-5,many,TRBD1,CASSLSGTGETQYF,TGTGCCAGCAGCTTATCCGGGACAGGGGAGACCCAGTACTTC
TRBV2,TRBJ2-3,few,-,CASSPTGVTDTQYF,TGTGCCAGCTCCCCAACGGGGGTCACAGATACGCAGTATTTT
TRBV2,TRBJ1-1,few,-,CASKEGSSLWAFF,TGTGCCAGCAAAGAGGGGTCGTCTCTTTGGGCTTTCTTT
TRBV25-1,TRBJ2-5,few,TRBD2,CASSEYGLAIETQYF,TGTGCCAGCAGTGAATACGGACTAGCGATTGAGACCCAGTACTTC
TRBV11-2,TRBJ1-4,few,-,CASSRGQLNEKLFF,TGTGCCAGCAGCCGAGGACAGCTCAATGAAAAACTGTTTTTT
TRBV6-2/TRBV6-3,TRBJ1-2,-,-,CASSVGGGYTF,TGTGCCAGCAGCGTGGGGGGCGGCTACACCTTC
TRBV6-1,TRBJ2-5,-,-,CASSPSMTGHQETQYF,TGTGCCAGCAGTCCCTCAATGACGGGCCACCAAGAGACCCAGTACTTC
TRBV28,TRBJ2-5,-,TRBD1,CASSSLPRTGRQETQYF,TGTGCCAGCAGTTCCCTCCCCCGGACAGGGCGGCAAGAGACCCAGTACTTC
TRBV4-1,TRBJ2-7,-,TRBD1,CASSQANRGSEQYF,TGCGCCAGCAGCCAAGCTAACAGGGGAAGCGAGCAGTACTTC
TRBV28,TRBJ2-1,few,TRBD2,CASSRGGLAATYNEQFF,TGTGCCAGCAGCCGAGGAGGACTAGCGGCAACCTACAATGAGCAGTTCTTC